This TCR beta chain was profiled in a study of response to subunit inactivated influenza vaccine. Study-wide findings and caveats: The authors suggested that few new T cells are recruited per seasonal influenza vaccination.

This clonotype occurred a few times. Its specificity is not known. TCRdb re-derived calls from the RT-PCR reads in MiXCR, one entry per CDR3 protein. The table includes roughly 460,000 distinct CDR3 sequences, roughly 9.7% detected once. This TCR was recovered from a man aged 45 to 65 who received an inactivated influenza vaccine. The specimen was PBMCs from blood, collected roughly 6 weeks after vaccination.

CDR3 DNA sequence: TGTGCCAGCAGTTTAGGAGGGACTTGGGCGTTCTTC. Its translation: CASSLGGTWAFF. The J gene is TRBJ2-1, the V gene TRBV28, with D perhaps TRBD2 (6 bases). Germline V gives CDR1 MDHEN, CDR2 SYDVKM. The CDR3 extends over 12 amino acids. Trimming cost V 2 bases and J 15 bases, with 14 bases left between them.